This is a list of T cell receptor beta chains from one sample in a study of T-cell reconstitution after alpha-beta-depleted transplantation in children. TCRdb reprocessed the PCR reads via MiXCR and lists one record per CDR3 protein. Of about 400,000 distinct CDR3 sequences listed, about an eighth were seen once; the top ten hold 3.5% to 4.5%. Sequenced material: PBMCs, taken from the stem cell graft. The receptor set was obtained from a human donor who donated a stem cell graft to a child with Fanconi anemia. Both conserved end residues are part of each CDR3. D genes are given only for firm matches. Size is omitted from some rows. Given values are once, few, many or a class for expanded clones.

D,V,J,size,CDR3,DNA
-,TRBV4-3,TRBJ2-7,many,CASSQDLGSSYEQYF,TGCGCCAGCAGCCAAGACTTGGGGAGCTCCTACGAGCAGTACTTC
-,TRBV20-1,TRBJ2-5,many,CSARVVNQETQYF,TGCAGTGCTAGAGTGGTTAATCAAGAGACCCAGTACTTC
-,TRBV7-2,TRBJ2-2,-,CASSLFEDPVTGELFF,TGTGCCAGCAGCCTGTTCGAAGACCCTGTCACCGGGGAGCTGTTTTTT
-,TRBV20-1,TRBJ1-2,-,CSASLAGSERYTF,TGCAGTGCTAGCTTGGCAGGGTCGGAGCGCTACACCTTC
-,TRBV5-5,TRBJ1-6,-,CASSNLMGQPSPLHF,TGTGCCAGCAGCAATCTTATGGGTCAGCCCTCCCCCCTCCACTTT
-,TRBV5-6,TRBJ1-1,many,CASSVAGFITEAFF,TGTGCCAGCAGCGTAGCAGGGTTCATAACTGAAGCTTTCTTT
-,TRBV2,TRBJ2-3,-,CASSVTGLPSTDTQYF,TGTGCCAGCAGTGTAACGGGACTCCCTAGCACAGATACGCAGTATTTT
-,TRBV7-2,TRBJ1-1,many,CASSLIGVPRIMNTEAFF,TGTGCCAGCAGCTTAATTGGGGTACCGAGGATTATGAACACTGAAGCTTTCTTT
-,TRBV5-1,TRBJ2-1,-,CASSFDWNEQFF,TGCGCCAGCAGCTTCGACTGGAATGAGCAGTTCTTC
-,TRBV12-3/TRBV12-4,TRBJ1-2,few,CASSSVGGTGYTF,TGTGCCAGCAGTTCGGTGGGGGGGACCGGTTACACCTTC
-,TRBV29-1,TRBJ2-1,-,CSVGGSGQFF,TGCAGCGTTGGGGGGAGTGGGCAGTTCTTC
-,TRBV6-5,TRBJ2-7,few,CASSPGHYEQYF,TGTGCCAGTTCCCCGGGACACTACGAGCAGTACTTC
-,TRBV7-2,TRBJ2-3,many,CASSLAGGDTDTQYF,TGTGCCAGCAGCTTAGCGGGCGGGGACACAGATACGCAGTATTTT
TRBD2,TRBV11-2,TRBJ2-3,-,CASWMGSGGATQYF,TGTGCCAGCTGGATGGGGAGCGGGGGGGCTACGCAGTATTTT
-,TRBV15,TRBJ1-1,few,CATSRGGYGDTEAFF,TGTGCCACCAGCAGAGGAGGATACGGGGATACTGAAGCTTTCTTT
TRBD2,TRBV14,TRBJ2-3,many,CASSPGEGNTQYF,TGTGCCAGCAGCCCCGGGGAGGGGAATACGCAGTATTTT
-,TRBV7-2,TRBJ1-3,-,CASSLSGVGRNTIYF,TGTGCCAGCAGCTTAAGCGGGGTGGGGAGAAACACCATATATTTT
-,TRBV6-2/TRBV6-3,TRBJ1-1,few,CASSYGLSDTEAFF,TGTGCCAGCAGTTACGGGTTGTCGGACACTGAAGCTTTCTTT
TRBD2,TRBV7-8,TRBJ2-1,many,CASSPGSGGSYNEQFF,TGTGCCAGCAGCCCAGGGAGCGGGGGATCCTACAATGAGCAGTTCTTC
TRBD1,TRBV2,TRBJ1-1,few,CASRQGAGGTEAFF,TGTGCCAGCAGACAGGGGGCAGGGGGGACTGAAGCTTTCTTT
-,TRBV6-2/TRBV6-3,TRBJ1-5,few,CASSSILGESQHF,TGTGCCAGCAGCTCCATCCTGGGAGAGTCCCAGCATTTT
-,TRBV6-7,TRBJ2-3,many,CATIIRHPEGTQYF,TGTGCCACCATTATAAGACACCCGGAGGGAACGCAGTATTTT
TRBD1,TRBV30,TRBJ2-5,-,CAWSIRTGSFQTQYF,TGTGCCTGGAGTATCCGGACAGGGTCGTTTCAGACCCAGTACTTC
-,TRBV19,TRBJ1-5,few,CASSIDKGYNQPQHF,TGTGCCAGTAGTATTGACAAGGGCTACAATCAGCCCCAGCATTTT
TRBD1,TRBV18,TRBJ1-2,-,CASSLRDSTLSGYTF,TGTGCCAGCTCACTCCGGGACAGCACTCTCAGCGGCTACACCTTC
-,TRBV20-1,TRBJ1-5,many,CSAYELDVGNQPQHF,TGCAGTGCGTATGAGTTGGATGTGGGCAATCAGCCCCAGCATTTT
-,TRBV20-1,TRBJ2-3,-,CSAPGVDTQYF,TGCAGTGCCCCAGGGGTAGATACGCAGTATTTT
-,TRBV5-1,TRBJ1-5,many,CASSPGHMANQPQHF,TGCGCCAGCAGCCCCGGACACATGGCAAATCAGCCCCAGCATTTT
-,TRBV11-2,TRBJ2-3,many,CASSTTPRGDTQYF,TGTGCCAGCAGCACCACTCCCAGGGGAGATACGCAGTATTTT
TRBD1,TRBV29-1,TRBJ1-3,few,CSVDQGGSGNTIYF,TGCAGCGTTGACCAGGGGGGCTCTGGAAACACCATATATTTT
-,TRBV30,TRBJ1-3,many,CAWKKLSGSHTIYF,TGTGCCTGGAAGAAACTCTCCGGGTCCCACACCATATATTTT
-,TRBV30,TRBJ1-1,-,CAWSSHGVSNTEAFF,TGTGCCTGGAGTTCTCATGGGGTATCGAACACTGAAGCTTTCTTT
-,TRBV11-2,TRBJ2-1,-,CASSLVSAVYNEQFF,TGTGCCAGCAGCTTAGTTTCGGCGGTCTACAATGAGCAGTTCTTC
TRBD1,TRBV19,TRBJ1-2,few,CASSDPGQLIYGYTF,TGTGCCAGTAGTGATCCGGGACAGCTAATCTATGGCTACACCTTC
-,TRBV4-2,TRBJ1-1,-,CASSQESLEAFF,TGTGCCAGCAGCCAAGAGAGCCTCGAAGCTTTCTTT
TRBD1,TRBV5-1,TRBJ1-1,few,CASSSQGQGAKAFF,TGCGCCAGCAGCTCGCAGGGACAGGGGGCGAAAGCTTTCTTT